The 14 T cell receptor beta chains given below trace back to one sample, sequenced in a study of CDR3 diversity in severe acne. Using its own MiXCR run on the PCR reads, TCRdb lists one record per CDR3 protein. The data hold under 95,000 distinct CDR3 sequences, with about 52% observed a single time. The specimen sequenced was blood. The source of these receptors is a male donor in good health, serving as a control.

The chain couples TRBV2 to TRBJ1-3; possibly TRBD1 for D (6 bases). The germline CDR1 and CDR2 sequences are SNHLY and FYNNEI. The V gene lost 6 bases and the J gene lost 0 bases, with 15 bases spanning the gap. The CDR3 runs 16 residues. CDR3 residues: CASRNFGQNSGNTIYF. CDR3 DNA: TGTGCCAGCAGAAATTTTGGACAGAACTCTGGAAACACCATATATTTT. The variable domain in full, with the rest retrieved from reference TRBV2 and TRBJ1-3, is EPEVTQTPSHQVTQMGQEVILRCVPISNHLYFYWYRQILGQKVEFLVSFYNNEISEKSEIFDDQFSVERPDGSNFTLKIRSTKLEDSAMYFCASRNFGQNSGNTIYFGEGSWLTVV.

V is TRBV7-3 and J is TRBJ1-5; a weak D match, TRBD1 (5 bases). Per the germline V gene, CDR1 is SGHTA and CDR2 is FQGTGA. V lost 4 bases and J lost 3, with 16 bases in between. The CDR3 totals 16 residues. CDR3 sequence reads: CASSSSGSGVNQPQHF. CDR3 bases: TGTGCCAGCAGCTCGTCCGGTTCGGGGGTCAATCAGCCCCAGCATTTT.

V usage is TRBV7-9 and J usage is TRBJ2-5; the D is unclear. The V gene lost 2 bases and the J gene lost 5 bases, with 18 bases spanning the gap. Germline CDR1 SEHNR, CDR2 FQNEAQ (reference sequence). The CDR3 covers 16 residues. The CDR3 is CASSLTPPGRLETQYF. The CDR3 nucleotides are TGTGCCAGCAGCTTAACCCCCCCAGGCAGGTTGGAGACCCAGTACTTC.

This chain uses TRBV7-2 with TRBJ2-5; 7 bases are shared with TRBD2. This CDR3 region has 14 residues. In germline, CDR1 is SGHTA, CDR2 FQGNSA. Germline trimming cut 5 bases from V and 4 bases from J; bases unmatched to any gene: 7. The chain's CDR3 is CASSPRTSRETQYF. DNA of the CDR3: TGTGCCAGCAGCCCTAGGACTAGTCGAGAGACCCAGTACTTC.

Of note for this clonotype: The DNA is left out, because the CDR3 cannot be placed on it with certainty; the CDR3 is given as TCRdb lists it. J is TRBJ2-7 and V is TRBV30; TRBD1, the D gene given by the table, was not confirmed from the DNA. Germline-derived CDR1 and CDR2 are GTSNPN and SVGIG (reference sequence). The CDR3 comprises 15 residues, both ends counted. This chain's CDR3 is CACSARTGQSYEQYF.

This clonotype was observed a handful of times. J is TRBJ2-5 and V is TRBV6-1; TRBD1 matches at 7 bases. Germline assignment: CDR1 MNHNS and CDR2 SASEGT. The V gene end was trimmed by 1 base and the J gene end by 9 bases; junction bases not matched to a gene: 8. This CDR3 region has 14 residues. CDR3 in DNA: TGTGCCAGCAGTGAAGTTTTTACAGGGGTAGCCCAGTACTTC. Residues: CASSEVFTGVAQYF.

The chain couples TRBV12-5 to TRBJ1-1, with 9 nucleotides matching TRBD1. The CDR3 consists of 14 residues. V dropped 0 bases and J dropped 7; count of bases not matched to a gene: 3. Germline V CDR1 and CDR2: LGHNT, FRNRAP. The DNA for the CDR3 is TGTGCTAGTGGTTTGGTACAGGGGGCGCATGAAGCTTTCTTT. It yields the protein CASGLVQGAHEAFF.

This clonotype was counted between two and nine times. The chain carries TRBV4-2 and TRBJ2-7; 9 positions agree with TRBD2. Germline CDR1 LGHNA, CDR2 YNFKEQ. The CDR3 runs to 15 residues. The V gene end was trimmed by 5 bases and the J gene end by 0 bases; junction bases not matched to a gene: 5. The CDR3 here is CASSLVLAGSYEQYF. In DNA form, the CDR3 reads TGTGCCAGCAGCTTAGTACTAGCGGGCTCCTACGAGCAGTACTTC.

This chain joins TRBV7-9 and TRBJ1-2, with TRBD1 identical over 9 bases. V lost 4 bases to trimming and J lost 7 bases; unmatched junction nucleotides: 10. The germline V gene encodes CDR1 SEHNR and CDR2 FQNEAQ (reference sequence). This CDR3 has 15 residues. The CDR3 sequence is CASSSYAPGQGGYTF. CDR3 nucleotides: TGTGCCAGCAGCTCCTATGCGCCGGGACAGGGTGGCTACACCTTC. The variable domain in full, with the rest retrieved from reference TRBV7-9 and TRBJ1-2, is DTGVSQNPRHKITKRGQNVTFRCDPISEHNRLYWYRQTLGQGPEFLTYFQNEAQLEKSRLLSDRFSAERPKGSFSTLEIQRTEQGDSAMYLCASSSYAPGQGGYTFGSGTRLTVV.

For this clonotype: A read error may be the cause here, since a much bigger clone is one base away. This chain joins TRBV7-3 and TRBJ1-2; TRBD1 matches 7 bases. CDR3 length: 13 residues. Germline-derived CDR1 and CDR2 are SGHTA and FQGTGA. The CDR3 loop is CAAQTGNNHGYTF. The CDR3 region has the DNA TGTGCCGCCCAGACAGGGAATAACCATGGCTACACCTTC.

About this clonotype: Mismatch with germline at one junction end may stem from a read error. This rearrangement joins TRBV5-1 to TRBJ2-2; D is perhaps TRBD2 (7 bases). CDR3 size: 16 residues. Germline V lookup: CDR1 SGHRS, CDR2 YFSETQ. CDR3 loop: CASSLIERGQSGELFF. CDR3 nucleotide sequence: TGCGCCAGCAGCTTGATAGAACGGGGGCAAAGCGGGGAGCTGTTCTTT. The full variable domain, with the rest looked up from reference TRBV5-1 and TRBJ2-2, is KAGVTQTPRYLIKTRGQQVTLSCSPISGHRSVSWYQQTPGQGLQFLFEYFSETQRNKGNFPGRFSGRQFSNSRSEMNVSTLELGDSALYLCASSLIERGQSGELFFGEGSRLTVL.

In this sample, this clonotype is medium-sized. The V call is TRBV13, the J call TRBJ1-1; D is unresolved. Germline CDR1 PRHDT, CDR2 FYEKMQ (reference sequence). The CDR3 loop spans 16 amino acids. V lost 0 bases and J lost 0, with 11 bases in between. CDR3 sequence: CASSLGTAGVNTEAFF. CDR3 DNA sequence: TGTGCCAGCAGCTTAGGCACGGCGGGTGTGAACACTGAAGCTTTCTTT.

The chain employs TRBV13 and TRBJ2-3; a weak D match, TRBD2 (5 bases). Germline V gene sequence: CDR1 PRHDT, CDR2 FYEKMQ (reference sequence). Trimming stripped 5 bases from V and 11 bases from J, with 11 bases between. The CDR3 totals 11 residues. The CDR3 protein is CASSRGSEQYF. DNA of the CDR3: TGTGCCAGCAGCCGGGGTAGTGAGCAGTATTTT.

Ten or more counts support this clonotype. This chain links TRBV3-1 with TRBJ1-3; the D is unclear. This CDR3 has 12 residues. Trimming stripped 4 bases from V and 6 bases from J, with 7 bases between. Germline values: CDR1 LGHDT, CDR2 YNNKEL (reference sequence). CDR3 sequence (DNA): TGTGCCAGCAGCCTAAACCAAAACACCATATATTTT. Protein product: CASSLNQNTIYF.